What follows describes a single T cell receptor beta chain. Roughly 0.45 to 1 ug RNA was reverse transcribed with random hexamers. The TCR beta CDR3 was amplified by immunoSEQ multiplex PCR across 54 Vbeta, 13 Jbeta. TCRdb re-called the immunoSEQ multiplex PCR reads with MiXCR, one entry per CDR3 protein. Of 120,000 or so distinct CDR3 sequences listed, 90% to 95% are singletons. From blood CD8+ and CD4+ T cells, TCR beta sequences were generated. CD8+ and CD4+ T cells were negatively isolated; TEMRA cells were FACS-enriched. The sample belongs to a study of CD8 T cells in Susac syndrome. V lost 0 bases and J lost 0, with 21 bases in between. The CDR3 has 21 residues. Germline V lookup: CDR1 SGHTA, CDR2 FQGNSA.

This receptor was taken from a human donor with multiple sclerosis. Sequencing was carried out using CD4+ T cells from PBMCs. The genes are TRBV7-2 and TRBJ1-6, with no clear D. CDR3 residues: CASSLAGGLFDPSSYNSPLHF. The CDR3 nucleotides read TGTGCCAGCAGCTTAGCAGGAGGACTCTTCGATCCAAGCTCCTATAATTCACCCCTCCACTTT.